The 10 T cell receptor beta chains below all came from one sample that was sequenced in a study of patients and donors after allogeneic stem cell transplantation. Via MiXCR, TCRdb re-called the RT-PCR reads, giving one row per CDR3 protein. Found here are 15,000 to 25,000 distinct CDR3 sequences, approximately 4.4% of them singletons; the top ten hold roughly 39%. Sequenced input: blood, either unsorted or a sorted T cell fraction (not recorded which). Source of these receptors: a human donor who was either an allogeneic HSCT recipient or a stem cell or donor lymphocyte infusion donor (not recorded which). It is not recorded whose cells these are; they may come from a transplant donor.

This chain joins TRBV2 and TRBJ2-4; 8 nucleotides align to TRBD1. The CDR3 length is 13 residues. Germline CDR1 and CDR2: SNHLY and FYNNEI. The ends lost 4 bases at V and 8 bases at J; junction bases unmatched: 4. The CDR3 nucleotides are TGTGCCAGCAGTGCACAGGGGGTGGACATTCAGTACTTC. Translated, it gives CASSAQGVDIQYF.

This clonotype has ten or more counts. The rearrangement links TRBV5-1 to TRBJ2-7; 7 nucleotides agree with TRBD2. Looked up from germline, CDR1 is SGHRS and CDR2 is YFSETQ. J gave up 4 bases and V 4 bases, and 2 bases lay outside the gene matches. CDR3 length: 12 residues. In nucleotides, the CDR3 is TGCGCCAGCAGCCCGGGAGGATACGAGCAGTACTTC. Translating it yields CASSPGGYEQYF. The full variable domain, completed using reference TRBV5-1 and TRBJ2-7, is KAGVTQTPRYLIKTRGQQVTLSCSPISGHRSVSWYQQTPGQGLQFLFEYFSETQRNKGNFPGRFSGRQFSNSRSEMNVSTLELGDSALYLCASSPGGYEQYFGPGTRLTVT.

This clonotype was counted many times. This sequence joins TRBV29-1 and TRBJ1-1; the D is unclear. In germline, CDR1 is SQVTM, CDR2 ANQGSEA. This CDR3 is built from 10 residues. V shed 3 bases and J shed 5 bases, with 4 bases lying between them. For the CDR3, the DNA is TGCAGCGTTGAGGTTACTGAAGCTTTCTTT. Translation gives CSVEVTEAFF.

This clonotype was observed at least ten times. This chain connects TRBV24-1 to TRBJ1-6; D is uncertain. Per germline, CDR1 KGHDR and CDR2 SFDVKD. Between the trimmed V and J ends, which lost 8 bases and 2 bases, there was a span of 18 bases. The CDR3 is 17 amino acids. CDR3 coding DNA: TGTGCCACCACTCATAGACCATGGGCTACCTATAATTCACCCCTCCACTTT. Its translation: CATTHRPWATYNSPLHF.

The chain has TRBV7-9 and TRBJ1-2; no clear D gene. Germline assignment: CDR1 SEHNR and CDR2 FQNEAQ (reference sequence). V was cut by 5 bases and J by 1 base, with 17 bases left in between. This CDR3 is 16 amino acids long. CDR3 bases: TGTGCCAGCAGCCCAACGGGATTACCCCATAACTATGGCTACACCTTC. Translated: CASSPTGLPHNYGYTF.

This clonotype showed up many times. This chain joins TRBV7-9 and TRBJ1-1, with a weak D call TRBD1 (6 bases). This CDR3 is 13 amino acids long. Germline values: CDR1 SEHNR, CDR2 FQNEAQ (reference sequence). Trimming pared 6 bases from V and 6 bases from J, leaving 14 bases between. The chain's CDR3 is CASRPGGGAEAFF. The CDR3, as DNA: TGTGCCAGCAGGCCAGGCGGGGGCGCTGAAGCTTTCTTT.

This clonotype was recorded at least ten times. The rearrangement joins TRBV10-3 to TRBJ2-1; D may be TRBD1 (6 bases). This CDR3 contains 17 residues. CDR1 and CDR2 from the germline V gene are ENHRY and SYGVKD. The V and J ends lost 5 bases and 2 bases respectively, with 19 bases between them. The CDR3 sequence is CAISKPDSKYAYNEQFF. The CDR3 coding sequence is TGTGCCATCAGTAAACCGGACAGTAAGTACGCCTACAATGAGCAGTTCTTC.

This clonotype was found many times. CDR3 sequence (DNA): TGTGCCAGCACTAGGGACAGGGGGAAGTACTTC. Its translation: CASTRDRGKYF. The chain recombines TRBV2 with TRBJ2-7, with TRBD1 identical over 11 bases. The V segment lost 7 bases and the J segment 11 bases; nucleotides outside the gene matches: 4. Germline CDR1 is SNHLY and CDR2 is FYNNEI. The CDR3 is made up of 11 amino acids. The complete variable domain, with remaining parts taken from reference TRBV2 and TRBJ2-7, reads EPEVTQTPSHQVTQMGQEVILRCVPISNHLYFYWYRQILGQKVEFLVSFYNNEISEKSEIFDDQFSVERPDGSNFTLKIRSTKLEDSAMYFCASTRDRGKYFGPGTRLTVT.

In its sample, this clonotype was seen a few times. This CDR3 is CASSPPVLAKNIQYF. For the CDR3, the DNA is TGTGCCAGCTCACCACCGGTCCTAGCCAAAAACATTCAGTACTTC. The chain combines TRBV18 with TRBJ2-4; D gene ambiguous. CDR3 length equals 15 residues. Deletions cut 0 bases from V and 0 bases from J, with 6 bases between. CDR1 is KGHSH, CDR2 LQKENI, per germline.

This clonotype has a count of ten or more. The rearrangement joins TRBV20-1 to TRBJ2-4; possibly TRBD1 or TRBD2 for D (6 bases each). Trimming shortened V by 0 bases and J by 15 bases, and 24 bases separated the two germline ends. The germline gives CDR1 DFQATT, CDR2 SNEGSKA (reference sequence). This CDR3 has 15 amino acids. Written as DNA, the CDR3 is TGCAGTGCTAGAGATAAGGGACACCCTTTATTGGGAGGGTACTTC. This sequence encodes CSARDKGHPLLGGYF.